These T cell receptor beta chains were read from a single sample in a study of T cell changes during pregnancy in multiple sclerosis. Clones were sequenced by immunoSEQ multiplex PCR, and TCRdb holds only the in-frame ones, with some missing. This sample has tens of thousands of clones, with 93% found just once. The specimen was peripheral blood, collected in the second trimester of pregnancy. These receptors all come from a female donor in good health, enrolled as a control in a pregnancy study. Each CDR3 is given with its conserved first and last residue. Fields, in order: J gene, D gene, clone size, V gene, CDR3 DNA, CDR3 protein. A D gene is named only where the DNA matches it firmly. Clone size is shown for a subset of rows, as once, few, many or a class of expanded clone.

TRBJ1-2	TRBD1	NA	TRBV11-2	TGTGCCAGCAGCTCGAGGGACAGGGGGCTCGGCGGCTACACCTTC	CASSSRDRGLGGYTF
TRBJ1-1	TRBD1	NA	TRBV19	TGTGCCAGTAGTAAACGGGGACAGTCCCCCGGGTACACTGAAGCTTTCTTT	CASSKRGQSPGYTEAFF
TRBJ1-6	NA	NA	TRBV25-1	TGTGCCAGCAGTGAACGTATAGGAGATTCACCCCTCCACTTT	CASSERIGDSPLHF
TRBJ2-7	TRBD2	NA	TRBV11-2	TGTGCCAGCAGCGTCTTCGGGGGGACCGACTACGAGCAGTACTTC	CASSVFGGTDYEQYF
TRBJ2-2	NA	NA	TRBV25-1	TGTGCCAGCAGTGAACGCTCGGGGAACCCCCGGGAGCTGTTTTTT	CASSERSGNPRELFF
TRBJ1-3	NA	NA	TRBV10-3	TGTGCCATCAGTGAGCCTACGCGACTCGCGGGGCGCCGTTCCTCTGGAAACACCATATATTTT	CAISEPTRLAGRRSSGNTIYF
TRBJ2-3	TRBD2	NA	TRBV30	TGTGCCTGGAGTACGGGAGCGGGGGGGCTCACAGATACGCAGTATTTT	CAWSTGAGGLTDTQYF
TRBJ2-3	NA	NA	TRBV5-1	TGCGCCAGCAGCTTGTCGGTCACAGCCACAGATACGCAGTATTTT	CASSLSVTATDTQYF
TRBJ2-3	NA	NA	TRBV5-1	TGCGCCAGCAGTCACGAAGCTAGGACAGATACGCAGTATTTT	CASSHEARTDTQYF
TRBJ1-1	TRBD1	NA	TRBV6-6	TGTGCCAGCAGAACCAACAGGGGGACTTTCTTT	CASRTNRGTFF
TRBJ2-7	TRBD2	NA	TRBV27	TGTGCCAGCAGTCTAGGACTAGCGGGGGGTCCTTCCTACGAGCAGTACTTC	CASSLGLAGGPSYEQYF
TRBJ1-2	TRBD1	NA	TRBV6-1	TGTGCCAGCACTCGACAGGGTAACAACTATGGCTACACCTTC	CASTRQGNNYGYTF
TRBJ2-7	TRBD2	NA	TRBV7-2	TGTGCCAGCAGCCCTCTACGCGGGGGGGCTTTCGAGCAGTACTTC	CASSPLRGGAFEQYF
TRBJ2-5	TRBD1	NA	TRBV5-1	TGCGCCAGCAGCCCCACAGGGGGCCGAGAGACCCAGTACTTC	CASSPTGGRETQYF
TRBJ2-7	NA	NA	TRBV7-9	TGTGCCAGCAGCCCCTCGTTGTCCTACGAGCAGTACTTC	CASSPSLSYEQYF
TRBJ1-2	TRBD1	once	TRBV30	TGTGCCTGTACGATGCAGGGACAGGGAGAGAACACCTTC	CACTMQGQGENTF
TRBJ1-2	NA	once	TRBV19	TGTGCCAGTAGTATACCGGCGTTAGGGGCAACCTATGGCTACACCTTC	CASSIPALGATYGYTF
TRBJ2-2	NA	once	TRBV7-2	TGTGCCAGCAGCGCGCCACCGAACACCGGGGAGCTGTTTTTT	CASSAPPNTGELFF
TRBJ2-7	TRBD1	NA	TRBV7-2	TGTGCCAGCAGCTCAACCCCCGGGACAGGGTGGTCCTACGAGCAGTACTTC	CASSSTPGTGWSYEQYF
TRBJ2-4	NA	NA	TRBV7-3	TGTGCCAGCAGCTTAGTCCCACAGATAGCCAAAAACATTCAGTACTTC	CASSLVPQIAKNIQYF
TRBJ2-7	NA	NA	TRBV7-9	TGTGCCAGCAGCGTCCAGACAGGATTCTACGAGCAGTACTTC	CASSVQTGFYEQYF
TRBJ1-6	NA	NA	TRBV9	TGTGCCAGCAGCCTCTATAATTCACCCCTCCACTTT	CASSLYNSPLHF
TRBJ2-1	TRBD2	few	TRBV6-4	TGTGCCAGCAGTGAGAGCGGGGGGTCTTACAATGAGCAGTTCTTC	CASSESGGSYNEQFF
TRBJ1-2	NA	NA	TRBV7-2	TGTGCCAGCAGCCCCACGGGGAGGGCGGGCTATGGCTACACCTTC	CASSPTGRAGYGYTF
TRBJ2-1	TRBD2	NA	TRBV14	TGTGCCAGCAGCCTAGCGGGGGGGAACAATGAGCAGTTCTTC	CASSLAGGNNEQFF
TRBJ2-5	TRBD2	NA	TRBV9	TGTGCCAGCAGCGTAGTAGCGGGGGGGCTCTTTGAGACCCAGTACTTC	CASSVVAGGLFETQYF
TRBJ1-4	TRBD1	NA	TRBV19	TGTGCCAGTAGTATAGCCTCGACAGGGAGGAATGAAAAACTGTTTTTT	CASSIASTGRNEKLFF
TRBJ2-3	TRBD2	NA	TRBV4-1	TGCGCCAGCAGCCAAGCCCTAGCGGGAAGCACAGATACGCAGTATTTT	CASSQALAGSTDTQYF
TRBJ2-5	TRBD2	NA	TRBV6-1	TGTGCCAGCAGTGCTCGATGGGGGGGAGAGACCCAGTACTTC	CASSARWGGETQYF
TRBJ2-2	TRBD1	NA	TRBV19	TGTGCCAGTAGGAAGGGGGCTGCCACCGGGGAGCTGTTTTTT	CASRKGAATGELFF
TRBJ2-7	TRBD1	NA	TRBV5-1	TGCGCCAGCAGCTCAGGGGGCATCGACGAGCAGTACTTC	CASSSGGIDEQYF
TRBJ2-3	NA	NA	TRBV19	TGTGCCAGTAGTATAGCGGCAGGGTTACTGTCAGATACGCAGTATTTT	CASSIAAGLLSDTQYF
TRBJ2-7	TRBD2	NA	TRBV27	TGTGCCAGCAGTTTATCAACGGGGGGCGAGCAGTACTTC	CASSLSTGGEQYF
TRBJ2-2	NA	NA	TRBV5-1	TGCGCCAGCAGCACACACACCGGGGAGCTGTTTTTT	CASSTHTGELFF
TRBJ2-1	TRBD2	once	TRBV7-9	TGTGCCAGCAACCGGGACTACCATGAGCAGTTCTTC	CASNRDYHEQFF
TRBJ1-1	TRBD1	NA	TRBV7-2	TGTGCCAGCAGCTTAGATACAGGGGGAGCTTTCTTT	CASSLDTGGAFF
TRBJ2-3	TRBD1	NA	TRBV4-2	TGTGCCAGCACCCAGATCTTGGACAGGGGCAACACAGATACGCAGTATTTT	CASTQILDRGNTDTQYF
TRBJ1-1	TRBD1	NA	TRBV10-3	TGTGCCATAATGACAGGGGAGTTGAACACTGAAGCTTTCTTT	CAIMTGELNTEAFF
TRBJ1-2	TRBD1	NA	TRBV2	TGTGCCAGACAGAGAAGGGGGCCAGCTAACTATGGCTACACCTTC	CARQRRGPANYGYTF
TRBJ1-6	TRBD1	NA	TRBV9	TGTGCCAGCAGCCCAGGGACAGGAGGTCCACCCCTCCACTTT	CASSPGTGGPPLHF
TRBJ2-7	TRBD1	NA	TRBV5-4	TGTGCCAGCAGCGCCCCGGGACAGGGAATCTACGAGCAGTACTTC	CASSAPGQGIYEQYF
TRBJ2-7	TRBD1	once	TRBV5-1	TGCGCCAGCAGCCGGGACAGTGGGCCCTACGAGCAGTACTTC	CASSRDSGPYEQYF
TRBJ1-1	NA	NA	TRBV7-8	TGTGCCAGCAGCTTAACAGCTGAAGCTTTCTTT	CASSLTAEAFF
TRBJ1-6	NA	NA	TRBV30	TGTGCCTGGAGTGAGAGGAATTCACCCCTCCACTTT	CAWSERNSPLHF
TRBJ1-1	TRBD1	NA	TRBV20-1	TGCAGTGCTAGGGGGACAGGTGAAGCTTTCTTT	CSARGTGEAFF
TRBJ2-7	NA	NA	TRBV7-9	TGTGCCAGCAGCCCCCCGATAGGGACATCTGCATGGGAGCAGTACTTC	CASSPPIGTSAWEQYF
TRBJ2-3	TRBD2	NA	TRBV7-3	TGTGCCAGCAGCGAAACTAGCGGGAGCACAGATACGCAGTATTTT	CASSETSGSTDTQYF
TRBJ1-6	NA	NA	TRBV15	TGTGCCACCAGCAGAGATCCCGGACTCAATTCACCCCTCCACTTT	CATSRDPGLNSPLHF
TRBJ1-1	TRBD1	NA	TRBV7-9	TGTGCCAGCAGCCCCCGGGACAGGGTGAACACTGAAGCTTTCTTT	CASSPRDRVNTEAFF
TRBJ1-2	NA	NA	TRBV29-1	TGCAGCGTAGCGACAGGATCCGGCTATGGCTACACCTTC	CSVATGSGYGYTF